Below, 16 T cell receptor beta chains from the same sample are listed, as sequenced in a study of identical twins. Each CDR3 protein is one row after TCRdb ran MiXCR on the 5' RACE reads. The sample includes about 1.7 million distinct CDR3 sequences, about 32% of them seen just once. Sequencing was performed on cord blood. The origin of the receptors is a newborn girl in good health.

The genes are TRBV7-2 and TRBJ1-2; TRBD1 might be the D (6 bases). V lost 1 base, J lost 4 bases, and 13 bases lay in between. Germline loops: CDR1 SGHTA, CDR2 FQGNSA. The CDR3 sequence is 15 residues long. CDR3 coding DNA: TGTGCCAGCAGCTTAGGGACAGCCTTATCCTATGGCTACACCTTC. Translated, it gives CASSLGTALSYGYTF.

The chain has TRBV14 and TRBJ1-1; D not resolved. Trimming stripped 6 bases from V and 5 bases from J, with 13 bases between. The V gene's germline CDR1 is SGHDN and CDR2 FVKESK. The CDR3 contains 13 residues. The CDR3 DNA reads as TGTGCCAGCAGTCATACCCTCAAGACTGAAGCTTTCTTT. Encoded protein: CASSHTLKTEAFF.

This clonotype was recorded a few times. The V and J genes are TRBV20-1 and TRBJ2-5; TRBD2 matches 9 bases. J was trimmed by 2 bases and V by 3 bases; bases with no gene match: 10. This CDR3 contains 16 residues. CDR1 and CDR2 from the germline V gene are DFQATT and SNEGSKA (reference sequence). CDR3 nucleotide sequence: TGCAGTGCTAGCCCAGCGGGGGGCGTCATACAAGAGACCCAGTACTTC. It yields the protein CSASPAGGVIQETQYF.

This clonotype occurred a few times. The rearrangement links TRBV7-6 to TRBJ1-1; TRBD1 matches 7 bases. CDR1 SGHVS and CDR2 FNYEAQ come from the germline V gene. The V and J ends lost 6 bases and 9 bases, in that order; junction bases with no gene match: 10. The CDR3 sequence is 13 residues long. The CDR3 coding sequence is TGTGCCAGCAGGTCATTAGGGGGCATCAAAGCTTTCTTT. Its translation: CASRSLGGIKAFF. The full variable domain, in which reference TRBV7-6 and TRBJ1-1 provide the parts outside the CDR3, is GAGVSQSPRYKVTKRGQDVALRCDPISGHVSLYWYRQALGQGPEFLTYFNYEAQQDKSGLPNDRFSAERPEGSISTLTIQRTEQRDSAMYRCASRSLGGIKAFFGQGTRLTVV.

The chain's CDR3 is CASSFPREYEAFF. CDR3 sequence (DNA): TGTGCCAGCAGCTTCCCGAGAGAGTATGAAGCTTTCTTT. The chain has TRBV7-9 and TRBJ1-1; D is unclear. Germline assignment: CDR1 SEHNR and CDR2 FQNEAQ (reference sequence). Trimming took off 3 bases at V and 7 bases at J, with 12 bases between the two ends. The CDR3 runs to 13 residues. Complete variable domain (other parts from reference TRBV7-9 and TRBJ1-1): DTGVSQNPRHKITKRGQNVTFRCDPISEHNRLYWYRQTLGQGPEFLTYFQNEAQLEKSRLLSDRFSAERPKGSFSTLEIQRTEQGDSAMYLCASSFPREYEAFFGQGTRLTVV.

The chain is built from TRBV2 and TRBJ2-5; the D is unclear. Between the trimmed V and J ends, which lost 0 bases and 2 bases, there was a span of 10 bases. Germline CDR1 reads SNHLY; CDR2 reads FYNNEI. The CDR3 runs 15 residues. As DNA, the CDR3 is TGTGCCAGCAGTGAAGCGCTTACGGGTCAAGAGACCCAGTACTTC. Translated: CASSEALTGQETQYF. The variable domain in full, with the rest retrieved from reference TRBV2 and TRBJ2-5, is EPEVTQTPSHQVTQMGQEVILRCVPISNHLYFYWYRQILGQKVEFLVSFYNNEISEKSEIFDDQFSVERPDGSNFTLKIRSTKLEDSAMYFCASSEALTGQETQYFGPGTRLLVL.

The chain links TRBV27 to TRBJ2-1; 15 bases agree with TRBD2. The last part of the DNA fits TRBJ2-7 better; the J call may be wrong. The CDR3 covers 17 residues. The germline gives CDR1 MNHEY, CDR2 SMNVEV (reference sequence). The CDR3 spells CASKGLAGGRSYNEQYF. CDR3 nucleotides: TGTGCCAGCAAAGGACTAGCGGGGGGGCGGTCCTACAATGAGCAGTACTTC.

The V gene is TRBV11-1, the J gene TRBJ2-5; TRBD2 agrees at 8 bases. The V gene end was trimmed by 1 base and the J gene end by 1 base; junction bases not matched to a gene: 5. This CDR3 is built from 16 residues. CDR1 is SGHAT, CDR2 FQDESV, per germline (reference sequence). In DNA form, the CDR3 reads TGTGCCAGCAGCTTAGGACTAGCGCGGCCCCAAGAGACCCAGTACTTC. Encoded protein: CASSLGLARPQETQYF.

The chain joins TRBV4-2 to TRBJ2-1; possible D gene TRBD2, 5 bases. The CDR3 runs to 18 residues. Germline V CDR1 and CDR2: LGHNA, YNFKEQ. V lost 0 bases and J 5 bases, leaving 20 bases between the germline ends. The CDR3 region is CASSQDPWSGGPNNEQFF. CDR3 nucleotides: TGTGCCAGCAGCCAAGATCCGTGGTCAGGCGGGCCCAACAATGAGCAGTTCTTC.

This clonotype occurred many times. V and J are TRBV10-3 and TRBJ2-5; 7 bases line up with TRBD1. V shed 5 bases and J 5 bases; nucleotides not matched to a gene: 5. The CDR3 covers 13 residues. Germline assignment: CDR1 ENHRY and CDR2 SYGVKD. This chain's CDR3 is CAISQDRVETQYF. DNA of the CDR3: TGTGCCATCAGTCAAGACAGGGTGGAGACCCAGTACTTC.

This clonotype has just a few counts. The CDR3 DNA reads as TGTGCCAGCAGCTTAGCCCTGACAGGGCAAGAGACCCAGTACTTC. Translated: CASSLALTGQETQYF. The chain is built from TRBV7-2 and TRBJ2-5; 7 nucleotides line up with TRBD1. After removal of 0 bases from V and 2 bases from J, the junction contained 3 bases not matched to a gene. The CDR3 runs to 15 residues. Germline-derived CDR1 and CDR2 are SGHTA and FQGNSA.

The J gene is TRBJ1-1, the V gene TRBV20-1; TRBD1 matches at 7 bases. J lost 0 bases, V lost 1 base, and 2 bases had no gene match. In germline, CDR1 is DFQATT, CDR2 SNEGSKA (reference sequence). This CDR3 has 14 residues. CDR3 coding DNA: TGCAGTGCTAGAGTCCAGGGGGTGAACACTGAAGCTTTCTTT. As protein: CSARVQGVNTEAFF.

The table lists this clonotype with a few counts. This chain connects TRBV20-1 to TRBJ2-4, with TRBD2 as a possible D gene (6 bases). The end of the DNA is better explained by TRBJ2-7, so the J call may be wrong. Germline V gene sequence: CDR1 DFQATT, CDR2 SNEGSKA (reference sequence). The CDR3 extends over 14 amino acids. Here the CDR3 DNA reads TGCAGTGCTAGAGGGGGCGGGGTAATTTACGAGCAGTACTTC. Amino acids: CSARGGGVIYEQYF.

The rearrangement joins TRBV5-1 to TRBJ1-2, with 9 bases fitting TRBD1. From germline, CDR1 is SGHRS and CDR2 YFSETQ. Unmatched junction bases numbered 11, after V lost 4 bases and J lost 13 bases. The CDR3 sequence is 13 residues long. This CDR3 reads CASSPTGGLAITF. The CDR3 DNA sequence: TGCGCCAGCAGCCCAACAGGGGGCCTCGCTATCACCTTC.

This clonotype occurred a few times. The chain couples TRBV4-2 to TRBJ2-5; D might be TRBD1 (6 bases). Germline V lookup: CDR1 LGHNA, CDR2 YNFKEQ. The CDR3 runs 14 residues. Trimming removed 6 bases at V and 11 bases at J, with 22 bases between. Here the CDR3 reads CASSPPSGVGEQYF. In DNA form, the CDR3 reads TGTGCCAGCAGTCCACCTTCAGGGGTAGGTGAGCAGTACTTC.

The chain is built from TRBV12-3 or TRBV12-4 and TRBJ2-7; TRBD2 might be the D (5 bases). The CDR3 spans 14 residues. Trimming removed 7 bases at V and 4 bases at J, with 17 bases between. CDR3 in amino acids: CASTPGPSGYEQYF. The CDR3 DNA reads TGTGCCAGCACCCCCGGCCCCTCGGGATACGAGCAGTACTTC.